This TCR beta chain is from a study of Graves' ophthalmopathy and Graves' hyperthyroidism. This clonotype was picked up many times. Investigators amplified TCR beta CDR3 regions from RNA transcripts. A first-round RT-PCR used HTBI primers, followed by a second-round multiplex PCR. TCRdb recomputed calls from the multiplex PCR reads with MiXCR, one row per CDR3 protein. The table lists over a million distinct CDR3 sequences, about 38% of them singletons. From germline, CDR1 is LNHNV and CDR2 YYDKDF (reference sequence). The CDR3 runs to 20 residues. Trimming cost V 0 bases and J 2 bases; bases outside gene matches: 13.

This sequence originates from an adult man with Graves' hyperthyroidism. The rearrangement uses TRBV15 and TRBJ2-7; TRBD2 agrees at 13 bases. The sequenced sample was peripheral blood or thyroid tissue (not recorded which). The CDR3 region is CATSREKNGLAGANTYEQYF. DNA for the CDR3: TGTGCCACCAGCAGAGAGAAAAACGGACTAGCGGGAGCAAACACCTACGAGCAGTACTTC.